This T cell receptor beta chain was captured by sequencing in a study of cytomegalovirus exposure and HLA in healthy donors (dated by TCRdb to about 2017). The study in broad terms: In an earlier analysis of several hundred of the donors, around 290 Gb of sequence data and 90 million to 130 million unique TCR beta sequences from about 190 million T cells were reported. An early release that covered 500 to 800 HLA-typed donors contained approximately 300 gigabases of sequencing data and about 93 million unique TCR sequences. The genetic ancestry cluster associated with self-reported Caucasian donors included 70% to 85% of the approximately 410 genotyped donors. The study aimed to test whether signatures of past pathogen exposure could be identified by cataloging public T cell receptors. The study used immunosequencing to profile the T cell repertoires of 666 subjects and linked those repertoires to cytomegalovirus serostatus. Along with the roughly 700-subject first cohort, a separate validation cohort of over a hundred different subjects was used. The study combined high-throughput TCR immunosequencing, statistical association of individual TCRs with disease status, and machine learning to predict cytomegalovirus infection status. To study patterns of TCR occurrence, a later analysis re-analyzed previously published TCR beta repertoires from around 700 donors and added high-resolution HLA genotyping. Rather than using new phenotypic data, the later analysis identified candidate immune exposures from TCR beta sequences and from how often those sequences occurred across donors. In an earlier analysis of a few hundred of the donors, high-throughput TCR beta sequencing was used to judge whether each TCR beta V gene segment behaved as functional or pseudogenic. Donor age, sex, ethnicity and CMV serostatus were compiled together with the repertoire data. In a later genetic analysis, genome-wide SNP genotypes for about three fifths of the roughly 670 donors were used, and that subset was treated as a discovery cohort. All discovery cohort repertoires had been generated on a single sequencing platform. Class I and class II HLA loci were covered by the typing at four-digit resolution. The number of typed donors differed by locus: roughly 629-630 for A, B, C, DRB1 and DQB1; 500 to 550 for DQA1; approximately 610 for DPA1; and roughly 450 for DPB1. Because of strong linkage in the cohort, roughly five DR-DQ haplotypes were treated as single units for association and clustering. Across approximately 420 genotyped donors of the cohort, an average of approximately 200,000 unique TCR beta nucleotide sequences per donor were sequenced, and around 19% of those sequences were non-productive.

Overall study outcomes, separate from this receptor: Compared with the roughly 710-donor mean, donors in an Asian-associated ancestry cluster had fewer N-insertions in productive TCRs, according to a later genetic analysis. A cluster of highly shared sequence variants was judged likely to be a technical artifact of the sequencing pipeline. Immune exposure information for the cohort was limited to CMV serostatus. In this cohort, only TCR beta chains were sequenced, and detectable features were limited by the absence of alpha or paired-chain data. Across donors, most TCR sequences were observed very rarely, whereas some public TCRs were present in many individuals. The earlier analysis of 450 to 700 of the donors excluded around 17 rarely observed V segments, including chromosome 9 orphons, because counts were too low. In an earlier analysis of 450 to 750 of the donors, most TCR beta V segments appeared in productive rearrangements about 87% or about 30% of the time, broadly matching IMGT annotations. The 87-base-pair reads could not distinguish some IMGT-functional V segments, including TRBV6-2 and TRBV6-3, so those segments were excluded. Compared with equally common non-associated chains, HLA-associated TCR beta chains in a later analysis were more clonally expanded and had lower generation probabilities. In vitro tests confirmed that a few of the cytomegalovirus-associated TCR beta chains recognize cytomegalovirus antigens. Assigning TCR associations to individual alleles was difficult when HLA alleles, especially DR and DQ, strongly co-occurred. At a false discovery rate of 0.05, a later analysis linked about 17,000 TCR beta sequences to specific HLA alleles. In both the original and validation cohorts, the classifier was reported to diagnose cytomegalovirus status with high specificity and sensitivity. The authors suggested that the approach could potentially be generalized to other disease states and immunological phenotypes. In a later analysis, TCR association rates were found to vary across HLA loci, with the most associated TCRs seen for DRB1 alleles and the fewest for HLA-C alleles. In a later analysis, most CMV-associated TCR beta chains were found to appear HLA-restricted, with HLA associations seemingly driven largely by CMV exposure. Because HLA typing was missing for some donors at each locus, association tests included only the typed subset. The study listed approximately 150 TCR beta chains as associated with cytomegalovirus. In a later genetic analysis, a missense DCLRE1C variant was associated with V-gene and J-gene trimming of TCR beta chains, and the association was replicated in an independent cohort. Presence/absence analyses assumed roughly uniform sequencing depth across donors, an assumption that may not hold. Correlated functional status among segregating V segments might reflect linkage disequilibrium, but an unknown experimental factor could not be ruled out. A further reported finding was that TCR beta sequences accurately predicted the HLA-A and HLA-B alleles for most subjects in the first cohort. A later analysis reported that several top co-occurrence clusters appeared linked to parvovirus B19, influenza, CMV and Epstein-Barr virus.

The cohort was made up of about 610 healthy bone marrow donors. All cohort members were sampled while nominally healthy, although unrecorded immune exposures were likely present. Of the 670 or so cohort members, approximately 300 had positive CMV serostatus and fewer than 400 had negative CMV serostatus, and CMV serostatus was not recorded for the donor. Every donor gave a peripheral blood sample, and the peripheral blood mononuclear cells from that sample were used for TCR beta sequencing. Genomic DNA was extracted from the blood cell samples with the Qiagen DNeasy Blood Extraction Kit. Receptors were amplified or captured by the immunoSEQ multiplex PCR assay. A mixture of 60 forward primers for TCR Vbeta segments and 13 reverse primers for TCR Jbeta segments was used in the multiplex PCR. The CDR3 region of rearranged TCR beta genes was amplified from genomic DNA by a multiplex PCR assay. Amplified TCR beta libraries were sequenced as 87-base-pair reads on the Illumina HiSeq System. From the authors' description of their analysis: Across the 640 or so repertoires, a later analysis counted about 81 million unique TCR beta chains, roughly 11 million of which were shared by at least two donors. A nearest-neighbor algorithm error-corrected the raw reads and collapsed the reads into unique sequences, merging closely related sequences to remove PCR and sequencing errors. V, D and J gene segments were assigned by aligning CDR3 sequences to IMGT reference sequences. For a sequence to be retained, a match of at least six nucleotides was required to both a V gene segment and a J gene segment. A rearrangement counted as productive if the CDR3 had no stop codons and remained in frame with V and J, and every other rearrangement counted as non-productive. CDR3 was defined according to IMGT convention as the region running from the second conserved V-encoded cysteine to the conserved J-encoded phenylalanine. In an earlier analysis of more than 550 of the donors, sequences lacking an unambiguous match to a single V gene segment were excluded. An earlier analysis of some 610 of the donors called V segments functional above 56.7% productive rearrangements and segregating when the between-donor standard deviation exceeded 5%. A statistical classification framework was built for diagnosing cytomegalovirus status from the catalog of TCR beta chain sequences. A later analysis assigned V and J genes by comparing TCR nucleotide sequences with IMGT/GENE-DB human TR gene sequences. The TCRdist pipeline was used in a later analysis to assign CDR3 sequences and most-parsimonious VDJ recombination scenarios. In a later analysis, each TCR beta chain was defined by its CDR3 amino acid sequence together with its V-gene family, and reads lacking a unique V-gene family were excluded. As a way to deal with suspected cross-contamination and a sequencing artifact, a later analysis dropped approximately 590 nucleotide sequences that were highly shared and had low generation probability. In a later analysis, a clonal expansion index for each public chain was calculated from normalized within-repertoire ranks of inferred template counts. In a later analysis, generation probabilities were computed with a VDJ recombination model fitted to out-of-frame rearrangements, and the resulting probabilities were checked against IGoR. In a later analysis, TCR-TCR, TCR-HLA and TCR-CMV co-occurrence was scored with hypergeometric tests, and a repertoire-size bias correction was applied to TCR pairs. In a later analysis, false discovery rates were estimated by permuting HLA or CMV assignments 20 times. In a later analysis, co-occurring TCRs were grouped using DBSCAN, and TCRdist sequence similarity was added for clustering within HLA-allele-positive subsets. For co-occurrence clustering, repertoires with fewer than 30,000 or more than 120,000 public chains were excluded, along with five repertoires with anomalous nucleotide sharing. As stored in TCRdb, this immuneACCESS dataset retains in-frame rearrangements with V and J assigned. A fraction of the clones does not appear; measured against another copy, unresolved V genes explain less than half of the discrepancy, and the remainder lacks a known reason. V, J and clone size are taken as reported in that table, and D and trimming were inferred from the DNA itself. A total of around 50,000 clones appear in this sample, around three fifths of them only once. Of the sample, roughly 10% is held by the ten largest clones.

With respect to this clone: Its antigen target is currently unknown. The input lacks base qualities; no much larger clone sits a single base away.

V trim: 4 bases; J trim: 11 bases; unmatched bases: 9. Looking up the germline V gene yields CDR1 SGHAT and CDR2 FQNNGV. Measured from the cysteine to the phenylalanine, the CDR3 is 15 residues long. This entry keeps only the CDR3 DNA: 45 bases, framed from base 1. This sequence originates from a human donor in good health. Material: PBMCs. The rearranged chain carries TRBV11-2 and TRBJ1-6; TRBD1 fits 9 bases in the junction. This receptor carries the CDR3 CASSSSGTGSPPLHF. DNA sequence: TGTGCCAGCAGCTCCTCCGGGACAGGGTCACCACCCCTCCACTTT.